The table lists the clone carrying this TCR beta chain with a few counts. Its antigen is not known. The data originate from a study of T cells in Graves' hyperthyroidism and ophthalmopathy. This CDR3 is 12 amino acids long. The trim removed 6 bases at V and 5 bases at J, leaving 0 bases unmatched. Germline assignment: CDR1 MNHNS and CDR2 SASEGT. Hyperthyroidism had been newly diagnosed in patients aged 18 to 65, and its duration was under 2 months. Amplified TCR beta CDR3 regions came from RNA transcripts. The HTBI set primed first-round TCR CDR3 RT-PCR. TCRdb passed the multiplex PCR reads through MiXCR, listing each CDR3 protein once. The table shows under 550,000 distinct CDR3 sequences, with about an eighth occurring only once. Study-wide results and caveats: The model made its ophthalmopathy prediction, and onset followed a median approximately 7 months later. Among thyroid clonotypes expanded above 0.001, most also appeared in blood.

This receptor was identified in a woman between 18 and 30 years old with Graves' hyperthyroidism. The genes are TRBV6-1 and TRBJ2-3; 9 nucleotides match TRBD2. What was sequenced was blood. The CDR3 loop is CASRTSGDTQYF. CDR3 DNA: TGTGCCAGCAGGACTAGCGGAGATACGCAGTATTTT.